Included here is one T cell receptor (beta chain) sequence, with context. The V and J ends lost 5 bases and 5 bases respectively, with 12 bases between them. The CDR3 contains 14 residues. Germline V gene data show CDR1 as SNHLY and CDR2 as FYNNEI. Source study methods: Counts of nucleated cells, estimated from reference gene primer amplification, were obtained. Measured with immunoSEQ multiplex PCR; TCRdb has only the in-frame clones, and not every one. The V and J calls and clone size are taken from that table; D and trimming were inferred from the DNA. Of 270,000 or so clones in the sample, around 89% were seen once. This entry comes from a study of blood T cell repertoires in COVID-19. Across the study: The samples span acute and convalescent COVID-19 from the United States, Italy and Spain. T cells, B-cell-depleted T cells, or PBMCs supplied cDNA or gDNA.

The V call is TRBV2, the J call TRBJ1-4; D perhaps matches TRBD1 (5 bases). The TCR originated in a man aged 35-49 years with acute or convalescent COVID-19. The sample consisted of peripheral blood. CDR3 DNA: TGTGCCAGCAGTATAGGCAGGGCGAATGAAAAACTGTTTTTT. This gives the protein CASSIGRANEKLFF.